Shown below are 26 T cell receptor beta chains from a single sample sequenced in a study of blood T cell repertoires in COVID-19. Produced via immunoSEQ multiplex PCR; TCRdb's table is partial and in-frame only. The top ten clones hold approximately 11% of a sample with around 72,000 clones, approximately 84% of them seen once. Sequencing was done on a sample of peripheral blood. These receptor sequences come from a man aged 65-85 years with active or convalescent COVID-19.

J is TRBJ1-2 and V is TRBV29-1; the D gene is possibly TRBD1 (5 bases). Germline V gene sequence: CDR1 SQVTM, CDR2 ANQGSEA. V was shortened by 0 bases and J by 7 bases, with 9 bases between the two germline ends. The CDR3 is 12 amino acids. CDR3 DNA sequence: TGCAGCGTTGAAGATCCCAGGGTTGGCTACACCTTC. As protein: CSVEDPRVGYTF.

The V and J genes are TRBV6-6 and TRBJ1-3, with no clear D. V lost 6 bases and J lost 2, with 11 bases in between. CDR3 length equals 14 residues. Germline CDR1 is MNHNY and CDR2 is SVGAGI (reference sequence). CDR3 in DNA: TGTGCCAGCAGCTCCCCAGTCACTGGAAACACCATATATTTT. Translating gives CASSSPVTGNTIYF.

The chain employs TRBV28 and TRBJ2-7, with 8 bases lining up with TRBD1. V was clipped by 8 bases and J by 4 bases; unmatched bases: 7. Per germline, CDR1 MDHEN and CDR2 SYDVKM. This CDR3 region has 13 residues. Here the CDR3 reads CASRGQGPYEQYF. The DNA for the CDR3 is TGTGCCAGCCGAGGACAGGGCCCTTACGAGCAGTACTTC.

The chain employs TRBV6-2 or TRBV6-3 and TRBJ1-5, with a tentative D call TRBD1 (5 bases). The CDR3 runs 16 residues. Looked up from germline, CDR1 is MNHEY and CDR2 is SVGEGT. V was shortened by 5 bases and J by 1 base, with 15 bases between the two germline ends. The CDR3 region is CASSDGWGSSNQPQHF. The CDR3 DNA sequence: TGTGCCAGCAGTGACGGTTGGGGCTCGAGCAATCAGCCCCAGCATTTT.

The genes are TRBV10-3 and TRBJ1-2; 9 bases align to TRBD1. The CDR3 covers 14 residues. Unmatched junction bases numbered 6, after V lost 7 bases and J lost 3 bases. The V gene's germline CDR1 is ENHRY and CDR2 SYGVKD. The CDR3 nucleotides read TGTGCCATCAACCCACAGGGGGCGGACTATGGCTACACCTTC. It yields the protein CAINPQGADYGYTF.

This chain uses TRBV19 with TRBJ1-5, with TRBD1 matching 7 bases. There are 14 residues in the CDR3. Per the germline V gene, CDR1 is LNHDA and CDR2 is SQIVND (reference sequence). The V segment lost 5 bases and the J segment 3 bases; nucleotides outside the gene matches: 4. The chain's CDR3 is CASSVTGDNQPQHF. For the CDR3, the DNA is TGTGCCAGTAGTGTCACAGGGGACAATCAGCCCCAGCATTTT. Together with reference TRBV19 and TRBJ1-5, the CDR3 gives the full variable domain: DGGITQSPKYLFRKEGQNVTLSCEQNLNHDAMYWYRQDPGQGLRLIYYSQIVNDFQKGDIAEGYSVSREKKESFPLTVTSAQKNPTAFYLCASSVTGDNQPQHFGDGTRLSIL.

This clone was seen more than once but under ten times. The rearrangement uses TRBV6-5 and TRBJ2-5, with D unresolved. The CDR3 contains 15 residues. Germline CDR1 reads MNHEY; CDR2 reads SVGAGI. V lost 0 bases to trimming and J lost 2 bases, with 10 bases between them. The chain's CDR3 is CASSYSPETQETQYF. In DNA, the CDR3 is TGTGCCAGCAGTTACTCGCCAGAAACACAAGAGACCCAGTACTTC.

The J gene is TRBJ2-1, the V gene TRBV4-1, with D unclear. This CDR3 contains 12 residues. The germline V gene encodes CDR1 MGHRA and CDR2 YSYEKL. V was trimmed by 4 bases and J by 6 bases, leaving 7 bases between them. The CDR3 loop is CASSPDINEQFF. The CDR3 coding sequence is TGCGCCAGCAGCCCAGATATCAATGAGCAGTTCTTC.

This chain joins TRBV6-2 or TRBV6-3 and TRBJ1-6, with 9 bases that match TRBD1. This CDR3 has 15 residues. Trimming took 6 bases from V and 7 from J; bases not matched to a gene: 7. Germline assignment: CDR1 MNHEY and CDR2 SVGEGT. CDR3 bases: TGTGCCAGCAGACCTGGGACAGGGAAAAATTCACCCCTCCACTTT. Encoded protein: CASRPGTGKNSPLHF.

This chain joins TRBV19 and TRBJ2-7, with D maybe TRBD2 (5 bases). V was cut by 5 bases and J by 0 bases, with 11 bases left in between. Germline V CDR1 and CDR2: LNHDA, SQIVND (reference sequence). CDR3 size: 14 residues. The CDR3 loop is CASSVGVASYEQYF. As DNA, the CDR3 is TGTGCCAGTAGTGTCGGGGTCGCCTCCTACGAGCAGTACTTC.

The chain recombines TRBV6-5 with TRBJ1-2; 9 bases line up with TRBD1. This CDR3 has 12 amino acids. CDR1 is MNHEY, CDR2 SVGAGI, per germline. V shed 9 bases, J shed 4 bases, and the junction held 3 bases outside the gene matches. The CDR3 DNA sequence: TGTGCCAGTGGACAGGGGAGCTATGGCTACACCTTC. Residues: CASGQGSYGYTF.

The chain carries TRBV28 and TRBJ1-2; D possibly corresponds to TRBD1 (6 bases). Trimming pared 6 bases from V and 7 bases from J, leaving 12 bases between. CDR3 length: 12 amino acids. The germline V gene has CDR1 MDHEN and CDR2 SYDVKM. As DNA, the CDR3 is TGTGCCAGCAGAGTAAGCAGGGGTGGCTACACCTTC. Translated: CASRVSRGGYTF.

The rearrangement links TRBV28 to TRBJ1-2, with 7 bases matching TRBD1. The germline gives CDR1 MDHEN, CDR2 SYDVKM. J was trimmed by 3 bases and V by 6 bases; bases with no gene match: 4. The CDR3 has 13 residues. DNA of the CDR3: TGTGCCAGCAGCCGGGACAGACACTATGGCTACACCTTC. Amino acid sequence: CASSRDRHYGYTF.

V and J are TRBV3-1 (or the pseudogene TRBV3-2) and TRBJ1-2; 7 bases match TRBD1. V lost 0 bases and J lost 7; bases outside the gene matches: 8. This CDR3 region has 15 residues. Germline CDR1 and CDR2: LGHDT and YNNKEL (reference sequence). This chain's CDR3 is CASSQDPVGGSGYTF. CDR3 coding DNA: TGTGCCAGCAGCCAAGATCCGGTAGGGGGCTCTGGCTACACCTTC.

The chain has TRBV6-5 and TRBJ1-2, with 8 positions matching TRBD1. With V trimmed by 7 bases and J by 6 bases, 10 bases remained unmatched. Germline CDR1 reads MNHEY; CDR2 reads SVGAGI. This CDR3 has 14 residues. Written as DNA, the CDR3 is TGTGCCAGCACCAAGCAGGGGGCGCTGAATGGCTACACCTTC. This gives the protein CASTKQGALNGYTF.

The CDR3 coding sequence is TGTGCCAGCAGTTACCTTGGGACAGGGGGCGCGAGCACTGAAGCTTTCTTT. Amino acid sequence: CASSYLGTGGASTEAFF. The V and J genes are TRBV6-2 or TRBV6-3 and TRBJ1-1; 12 bases match TRBD1. With 2 bases clipped from V and 4 bases from J, the junction kept 8 bases outside the gene matches. Germline V lookup: CDR1 MNHEY, CDR2 SVGEGT. The CDR3 is made up of 17 amino acids.

This clone was seen only once. V gene TRBV6-6 combines with J gene TRBJ1-4; 8 bases are shared with TRBD1. Per the germline V gene, CDR1 is MNHNY and CDR2 is SVGAGI (reference sequence). V dropped 5 bases and J dropped 8; count of bases not matched to a gene: 10. There are 15 residues in the CDR3. The CDR3 sequence: CASSAPTGVGEKLFF. The CDR3 nucleotides are TGTGCCAGCAGTGCACCGACAGGGGTAGGGGAAAAACTGTTTTTT.

The rearrangement links TRBV6-1 to TRBJ1-2; D remains ambiguous. V shed 2 bases and J shed 5 bases, with 9 bases lying between them. CDR1 and CDR2 (germline): MNHNS, SASEGT. This CDR3 spans 13 amino acids. CDR3 nucleotide sequence: TGTGCCAGCAGTGAATTTTCCCAGTATGGCTACACCTTC. This encodes CASSEFSQYGYTF.

This clone showed up just once. The chain combines TRBV14 with TRBJ1-2; 7 bases fit TRBD1. CDR3 length: 13 residues. CDR1 and CDR2 from the germline V gene are SGHDN and FVKESK. The J segment lost 7 bases and the V segment lost 3 bases, leaving 5 bases of the junction unmatched. The CDR3 nucleotides read TGTGCCAGCAGCCACCGACAGGGCAGTGGCTACACCTTC. Amino acids: CASSHRQGSGYTF. Together with reference TRBV14 and TRBJ1-2, the CDR3 gives the full variable domain: EAGVTQFPSHSVIEKGQTVTLRCDPISGHDNLYWYRRVMGKEIKFLLHFVKESKQDESGMPNNRFLAERTGGTYSTLKVQPAELEDSGVYFCASSHRQGSGYTFGSGTRLTVV.

The CDR3 nucleotides read TGCGCCAGCTCAGTGGGGGGTGCTGGAAACACCATATATTTT. As protein: CASSVGGAGNTIYF. The chain recombines TRBV5-1 with TRBJ1-3; perhaps TRBD1 as D (5 bases). Deletions cut 7 bases from V and 2 bases from J, with 13 bases between. CDR1 SGHRS and CDR2 YFSETQ come from the germline V gene. The CDR3 covers 14 residues. Together with reference TRBV5-1 and TRBJ1-3, the CDR3 gives the full variable domain: KAGVTQTPRYLIKTRGQQVTLSCSPISGHRSVSWYQQTPGQGLQFLFEYFSETQRNKGNFPGRFSGRQFSNSRSEMNVSTLELGDSALYLCASSVGGAGNTIYFGEGSWLTVV.

The J gene is TRBJ1-2, the V gene TRBV21-1; the DNA was not compared with TRBD1, the D call given in the table. TRBV21-1 has pseudogene status. The CDR3 sequence is 18 residues long. This chain's CDR3 is CASRFGDGQGPNNYGYTF. For the CDR3, the DNA is TGTGCCAGCAGATTCGGGGACGGACAGGGGCCTAATAACTATGGCTACACCTTC.

The chain carries TRBV6-5 and TRBJ1-3; D is unclear. Germline loops: CDR1 MNHEY, CDR2 SVGAGI. With 0 bases removed from V and 1 base from J, the gap between germline ends came to 7 bases. The CDR3 contains 15 residues. In nucleotides, the CDR3 is TGTGCCAGCAGTTACTCGGAGGGATCTGGAAACACCATATATTTT. Amino acids: CASSYSEGSGNTIYF.

The chain is built from TRBV6-5 and TRBJ2-2; TRBD2 is a possible D gene (6 bases). Germline lookup yields CDR1 MNHEY and CDR2 SVGAGI. Deletions cut 7 bases from V and 9 bases from J, with 15 bases between. The CDR3 extends over 13 amino acids. The CDR3 loop reads CASTAGLSRELFF. In DNA form, the CDR3 reads TGTGCCAGCACTGCGGGACTCTCACGGGAGCTGTTTTTT.

V and J are TRBV12-3 or TRBV12-4 and TRBJ1-1, with D unclear. This CDR3 is built from 13 residues. V lost 0 bases, J lost 5 bases, and 7 bases lay in between. The CDR3 DNA sequence: TGTGCCAGCAGTTTAGCGGTCCAGACTGAAGCTTTCTTT. Its translation: CASSLAVQTEAFF.

The chain links TRBV5-1 to TRBJ2-1; no firm D call. The CDR3 contains 16 residues. The ends were cut back, 4 bases at V and 3 bases at J, with 17 bases in the middle. CDR1 and CDR2 (germline): SGHRS, YFSETQ. The CDR3 region has the DNA TGCGCCAGCAGCCAGAATCCCAACATCGACTACAATGAGCAGTTCTTC. Its translation is CASSQNPNIDYNEQFF.

The chain recombines TRBV5-6 with TRBJ2-7, with D possibly TRBD2 on 5 matching bases. The ends were cut back, 4 bases at V and 0 bases at J, with 20 bases in the middle. Germline V lookup: CDR1 SGHDT, CDR2 YYEEEE. CDR3 length equals 17 residues. The chain's CDR3 is CASSPPGSIDLSYEQYF. The CDR3 region has the DNA TGTGCCAGCAGCCCCCCGGGGAGTATCGACCTCTCCTACGAGCAGTACTTC.